The 25 T cell receptor beta chains given below trace back to one sample, sequenced in a study of CD8 T cells in ankylosing spondylitis. Notes on the study in general: What appeared characteristic of ankylosing spondylitis blood was a TCR beta motif of several highly homologous variants.

TCRdb ran MiXCR on the 5' RACE reads and lists one entry per CDR3 protein. Of hundreds of thousands of distinct CDR3 sequences in the sample, 12% were seen once. The antigens for these receptors are not known. Sequencing input: blood, either unsorted or a sorted T cell fraction (not recorded which). The receptors were sampled from a male donor with ankylosing spondylitis.

This rearrangement joins TRBV5-1 to TRBJ2-1; the match to TRBD1 covers 10 bases. Germline CDR1 SGHRS, CDR2 YFSETQ. This CDR3 comprises 14 residues. V dropped 4 bases and J dropped 5; count of bases not matched to a gene: 3. As DNA, the CDR3 is TGCGCCAGCAGCGGGACAGGGGTTAACAATGAGCAGTTCTTC. This gives the protein CASSGTGVNNEQFF.

This chain uses TRBV5-5 with TRBJ1-5; TRBD1 is a possible D gene (5 bases). CDR3 length equals 13 residues. Trimming pared 5 bases from V and 5 bases from J, leaving 11 bases between. Germline assignment: CDR1 SGHKS and CDR2 YYEKEE (reference sequence). The CDR3 loop is CASRRGVDQPQHF. The CDR3 DNA reads as TGTGCCAGCAGGCGAGGGGTTGATCAGCCCCAGCATTTT.

This clonotype was seen at least ten times. This rearrangement joins TRBV7-2 to TRBJ1-2; TRBD1 is a possible D gene (5 bases). There are 14 residues in the CDR3. In germline, CDR1 is SGHTA, CDR2 FQGNSA. Trimming took off 3 bases at V and 3 bases at J, with 11 bases between the two ends. CDR3 in DNA: TGTGCCAGCAGCTTTCGCGGGGGGGACTATGGCTACACCTTC. Its protein product is CASSFRGGDYGYTF.

This chain links TRBV10-1 with TRBJ1-1, with D perhaps matching TRBD1 (6 bases). V was cut by 5 bases and J by 4 bases, with 20 bases left in between. The CDR3 covers 16 residues. CDR1 and CDR2 (germline): WNHNN, SYGVQD (reference sequence). CDR3 sequence: CASSPTDGRGGTEAFF. The CDR3 coding sequence is TGCGCCAGCAGTCCAACCGACGGACGAGGGGGCACTGAAGCTTTCTTT.

In this sample, this clonotype turned up a few times. J is TRBJ2-1 and V is TRBV20-1; D remains unclear. The V end lost 1 base, the J end lost 5 bases, and 6 bases lay between the germline ends. The CDR3 is 12 residues long. Germline lookup yields CDR1 DFQATT and CDR2 SNEGSKA (reference sequence). CDR3 loop: CSARAHHNEQFF. The CDR3 nucleotides are TGCAGTGCTAGAGCCCACCACAATGAGCAGTTCTTC.

V is TRBV5-1 and J is TRBJ1-4; a weak D match, TRBD1 (6 bases). Germline V lookup: CDR1 SGHRS, CDR2 YFSETQ. V was pared by 0 bases and J by 7 bases, with 10 bases between. This CDR3 spans 14 amino acids. The CDR3 region is CASSLEGQSEKLFF. Here the CDR3 DNA reads TGCGCCAGCAGCTTGGAGGGACAATCTGAAAAACTGTTTTTT.

The table lists this clonotype with many counts. The chain recombines TRBV20-1 with TRBJ1-1; tentative D call: TRBD1 (5 bases). Germline V gives CDR1 DFQATT, CDR2 SNEGSKA (reference sequence). The CDR3 has 13 residues. Trimming took off 4 bases at V and 4 bases at J, with 13 bases between the two ends. The CDR3 bases are TGCAGTGCTAAGGACATGACCTTCACTGAAGCTTTCTTT. Its translation is CSAKDMTFTEAFF.

The chain uses TRBV4-3 and TRBJ2-3, with TRBD2 identical over 9 bases. The junction had 9 bases not matched to a gene; V was cut back by 5 bases and J by 0 bases. The CDR3 length is 17 residues. Germline loops: CDR1 LGHNA, CDR2 YSLEER. CDR3 protein: CASSVRLAEGSTDTQYF. CDR3 DNA sequence: TGCGCCAGCAGCGTGCGACTAGCGGAGGGGAGCACAGATACGCAGTATTTT.

V usage is TRBV30 and J usage is TRBJ2-1; TRBD1 or TRBD2 may be the D gene (5 bases each). The CDR3 consists of 12 residues. V lost 3 bases to trimming and J lost 6 bases, with 9 bases between them. From germline, CDR1 is GTSNPN and CDR2 SVGIG (reference sequence). CDR3 coding DNA: TGTGCCTGGAGAACGGGGCTCAATGAGCAGTTCTTC. Translating gives CAWRTGLNEQFF.

The rearrangement uses TRBV28 and TRBJ2-7; 9 bases fit TRBD1. The germline CDR1 and CDR2 sequences are MDHEN and SYDVKM. This CDR3 spans 14 amino acids. The J segment lost 2 bases and the V segment lost 3 bases, leaving 2 bases of the junction unmatched. CDR3 sequence (DNA): TGTGCCAGCAGTTTCGGGGACAGGGCCTACGAGCAGTACTTC. This gives the protein CASSFGDRAYEQYF.

Only a few counts were recorded for this clonotype. This chain connects TRBV20-1 to TRBJ2-3, with 11 nucleotides matching TRBD2. V lost 5 bases to trimming and J lost 3 bases; unmatched junction nucleotides: 4. Germline V gene lookup returns CDR1 DFQATT and CDR2 SNEGSKA (reference sequence). This CDR3 is 14 amino acids long. CDR3 in DNA: TGCAGTGCTCGGGGACTAGCGGAAACAGATACGCAGTATTTT. Protein product: CSARGLAETDTQYF.

In its sample, this clonotype was seen a few times. The chain couples TRBV18 to TRBJ2-5; D is possibly TRBD1 (5 bases). In germline, CDR1 is KGHSH, CDR2 LQKENI. V dropped 3 bases and J dropped 5 bases, with 13 bases sitting between them. This CDR3 is 14 amino acids long. In DNA form, the CDR3 reads TGTGCCAGCTCACCGTGGACGACAGCCGAGACCCAGTACTTC. Protein: CASSPWTTAETQYF.

This clonotype came up a few times. The J gene is TRBJ1-6, the V gene TRBV27, with TRBD1 identical over 9 bases. Germline CDR1 MNHEY, CDR2 SMNVEV (reference sequence). V lost 5 bases to trimming and J lost 10 bases; unmatched junction nucleotides: 9. The CDR3 loop spans 15 amino acids. The CDR3 region is CASSAAGTGNSPLHF. CDR3 nucleotide sequence: TGTGCCAGCAGTGCCGCCGGGACAGGGAACTCACCCCTCCACTTT.

This clonotype was found many times. V is TRBV10-3 and J is TRBJ2-3; D uncertain. The CDR3 is made up of 15 amino acids. Per germline, CDR1 ENHRY and CDR2 SYGVKD. Trimming cost V 2 bases and J 2 bases, with 11 bases left between them. As DNA, the CDR3 is TGTGCCATCAGTGAGAGGGTTAGAAACACAGATACGCAGTATTTT. This translates into CAISERVRNTDTQYF.

This clonotype was counted a few times. This chain links TRBV20-1 with TRBJ1-5; 8 bases agree with TRBD1. The CDR3 extends over 13 amino acids. V was pared by 5 bases and J by 4 bases, with 4 bases of the junction left unmatched. Looked up from germline, CDR1 is DFQATT and CDR2 is SNEGSKA (reference sequence). CDR3: CSALGQGNQPQHF. The CDR3 DNA sequence: TGCAGTGCTCTTGGACAGGGTAATCAGCCCCAGCATTTT.

This clonotype came up a few times. The rearrangement joins TRBV6-2 or TRBV6-3 to TRBJ2-5; a possible D gene is TRBD1 (5 bases). The CDR3 extends over 14 amino acids. V lost 4 bases, J lost 6 bases, and 15 bases lay in between. CDR1 and CDR2 from the germline V gene are MNHEY and SVGEGT. This CDR3 reads CASSSSGNRQTQYF. Here the CDR3 DNA reads TGTGCCAGCAGTTCCTCAGGGAATCGACAGACCCAGTACTTC.

The chain links TRBV20-1 to TRBJ2-5; 10 nucleotides match TRBD2. The CDR3 totals 14 residues. The germline gives CDR1 DFQATT, CDR2 SNEGSKA (reference sequence). V shed 7 bases, J shed 1 base, and the junction held 6 bases outside the gene matches. The CDR3 sequence is CSVPRLAGQETQYF. The CDR3, as DNA: TGCAGTGTTCCACGACTAGCGGGCCAAGAGACCCAGTACTTC.

This clonotype was seen a handful of times. This chain joins TRBV7-9 and TRBJ2-1; no firm D call. CDR3 length: 16 residues. Trimming cost V 6 bases and J 10 bases, with 25 bases left between them. Germline lookup yields CDR1 SEHNR and CDR2 FQNEAQ (reference sequence). CDR3 DNA sequence: TGTGCCAGCAGGACTCCCCGGCTTTCAATGAGCAAGGAGCAGTTCTTC. It codes for CASRTPRLSMSKEQFF.

The chain couples TRBV7-9 to TRBJ1-2, with TRBD1 matching 7 bases. Germline CDR1 and CDR2: SEHNR and FQNEAQ (reference sequence). The trim removed 5 bases at V and 5 bases at J, leaving 5 bases unmatched. This CDR3 has 13 amino acids. CDR3 nucleotide sequence: TGTGCCAGCAGCCTGGGACAGCAGTATGGCTACACCTTC. This codes for CASSLGQQYGYTF.

This clonotype was seen only a few times. The V gene is TRBV27, the J gene TRBJ2-3; D unresolved. The CDR3 runs 16 residues. V was cut by 2 bases and J by 2 bases, with 14 bases left in between. The germline gives CDR1 MNHEY, CDR2 SMNVEV (reference sequence). The CDR3 spells CASSLVVQGDTDTQYF. CDR3 bases: TGTGCCAGCAGTTTAGTCGTCCAAGGCGACACAGATACGCAGTATTTT.

The CDR3 nucleotides read TGTGCCAGCAAGGAATTTGGGGGGACTTTCTTT. As protein: CASKEFGGTFF. V is TRBV7-2 and J is TRBJ1-1; D might be TRBD1 (5 bases). This CDR3 is built from 11 residues. Trimming removed 7 bases from V and 12 bases from J, with 15 bases in between. Germline V gene sequence: CDR1 SGHTA, CDR2 FQGNSA.

The rearrangement links TRBV12-3 or TRBV12-4 to TRBJ2-3; 11 nucleotides agree with TRBD2. The V and J ends lost 4 bases and 3 bases, in that order; junction bases with no gene match: 3. This CDR3 has 15 residues. The CDR3 loop is CASSSGLAVTDTQYF. The CDR3 DNA follows: TGTGCCAGCAGTTCGGGACTAGCGGTTACAGATACGCAGTATTTT.

This clonotype has a handful of counts. V usage is TRBV20-1 and J usage is TRBJ2-2; TRBD2 matches 14 bases. This CDR3 has 16 residues. Germline V gives CDR1 DFQATT, CDR2 SNEGSKA (reference sequence). V shed 5 bases and J 5 bases; nucleotides not matched to a gene: 7. CDR3 protein: CSAPGLAGGRTGELFF. The DNA for the CDR3 is TGCAGTGCTCCTGGACTAGCGGGAGGTCGGACCGGGGAGCTGTTTTTT.

This clonotype turned up a few times. J is TRBJ2-7 and V is TRBV5-6; the match to TRBD1 covers 7 bases. This CDR3 comprises 14 residues. The junction had 9 bases not matched to a gene; V was cut back by 4 bases and J by 5 bases. Germline loops: CDR1 SGHDT, CDR2 YYEEEE. CDR3 in DNA: TGTGCCAGCAGCCTCCGACAGGGAATCAACGAGCAGTACTTC. Translating gives CASSLRQGINEQYF.

The gene calls are TRBV20-1 and TRBJ2-7; no reliable D call. V shed 8 bases and J shed 10 bases, with 27 bases lying between them. Per germline, CDR1 DFQATT and CDR2 SNEGSKA (reference sequence). The CDR3 sequence is 14 residues long. CDR3 sequence reads: CSLRNRLYDRPQYF. The CDR3 DNA follows: TGCAGTCTTAGAAACAGATTATATGACCGACCTCAGTACTTC.